The present entry profiles one TCR beta chain with its context. Its specificity is unknown. These data come from a study of cytomegalovirus exposure and HLA in healthy donors. Overall study: Inside one of the first data releases sat about 85 million unique TCRs taken from HLA-typed donors. Findings and caveats of the study: Presence/absence analysis assumed near-uniform sequencing depth across donors. Sequencing likely generated an artifact that appeared as a cluster of highly shared sequence variants. A later analysis linked a missense DCLRE1C variant to TCR beta V- and J-gene trimming.

The primer mix had 60 Vbeta and 13 Jbeta primers. Libraries were prepared by immunoSEQ multiplex PCR; TCRdb keeps only in-frame clonotypes and omits some of them. In the table there are some 93,000 clones, about 78% of which are singletons. The CDR3 runs 18 residues. Trimming took 7 bases from V and 6 from J; bases not matched to a gene: 22. CDR1 SNHLY and CDR2 FYNNEI come from the germline V gene. The sequenced sample was PBMCs. This chain links TRBV2 with TRBJ1-2; 8 bases agree with TRBD1. The TCR originated in a woman aged 40 to 49 in good health and CMV-seronegative. For the CDR3, the DNA is TGTGCCAGCAATTCCGGATCCCTCCAGGGGGCGTTGGGGCATGGCTACACCTTC. This sequence encodes CASNSGSLQGALGHGYTF.